This T cell receptor beta chain is from a study of T-cell reconstitution after alpha-beta-depleted transplantation in children. General study findings and limits: A year post-transplant, T-cell counts and diversity derived mostly from newly produced T cells. Several hundred expanded graft clones reportedly were the source of alpha-beta T cells about two months after transplant. Surviving recipient T cells and thymic progenitors underlay high day-60 TCRbeta diversity in some patients.

In this sample, this clonotype turned up a few times. No antigen is known for it. Using unique molecular identifiers, the investigators prepared the TCRbeta library. From the PCR reads, TCRdb called clonotypes with MiXCR, one entry per CDR3 protein. Of a few hundred thousand distinct CDR3 sequences listed, 6.5% to 9% are singletons. The V gene's germline CDR1 is SGHNT and CDR2 YYREEE (reference sequence). This CDR3 contains 15 residues. The ends were cut back, 3 bases at V and 2 bases at J, with 13 bases in the middle. The gene calls are TRBV5-4 and TRBJ2-3; D may be TRBD1 (5 bases). The source material was peripheral blood, sampled 360 days after TCRalphabeta/CD19-depleted stem cell transplant. The sequence was collected from a female patient between 2 and 15 years old who had a stem cell transplant for Fanconi anemia, so the T cells may come from the graft donor. The DNA of the CDR3 is TGTGCCAGCAGCTCCATCGACAGATACACAGATACGCAGTATTTT. Translating gives CASSSIDRYTDTQYF. Variable domain in full (rest from reference TRBV5-4 and TRBJ2-3): ETGVTQSPTHLIKTRGQQVTLRCSSQSGHNTVSWYQQALGQGPQFIFQYYREEENGRGNFPPRFSGLQFPNYSSELNVNALELDDSALYLCASSSIDRYTDTQYFGPGTRLTVL.